This TCR beta chain was sequenced in a study of blood T cells in healthy people across ages. General observations from the study: With donor CMV status unknown, expanded clonotype changes were possibly confounded.

Details on this clonotype: As yet, its antigen is unknown.

Through a sample-barcoded 5' primer and a J-beta primer mix, a second PCR was run for roughly 6 to 12 cycles. TCRdb recomputed calls from the 5' RACE reads with MiXCR, one row per CDR3 protein. The profile covers about 800,000 distinct CDR3 sequences, with just under 25% appearing a single time and approximately 4% taken by the ten largest. Donation came from healthy Caucasian individuals in Russia who were aged about 6 to 95. Researchers report isolating at least 6 million PBMCs per sample. The length of the CDR3 is 12 residues. Germline V gene sequence: CDR1 SGHTA, CDR2 FQGTGA. The data also belong to a second study, concerning T cells of mothers and their children.

The sample consisted of blood. The rearrangement uses TRBV7-3 and TRBJ2-5; D is unresolved. The DNA end favors TRBJ2-1, so the J call may be wrong. The clonotype was recovered from a boy aged 10-17 years in good health. The DNA for the CDR3 is TGTGCCAGCAGCTTAACCACCGATGAGCAGTTCTTC. As protein: CASSLTTDEQFF.